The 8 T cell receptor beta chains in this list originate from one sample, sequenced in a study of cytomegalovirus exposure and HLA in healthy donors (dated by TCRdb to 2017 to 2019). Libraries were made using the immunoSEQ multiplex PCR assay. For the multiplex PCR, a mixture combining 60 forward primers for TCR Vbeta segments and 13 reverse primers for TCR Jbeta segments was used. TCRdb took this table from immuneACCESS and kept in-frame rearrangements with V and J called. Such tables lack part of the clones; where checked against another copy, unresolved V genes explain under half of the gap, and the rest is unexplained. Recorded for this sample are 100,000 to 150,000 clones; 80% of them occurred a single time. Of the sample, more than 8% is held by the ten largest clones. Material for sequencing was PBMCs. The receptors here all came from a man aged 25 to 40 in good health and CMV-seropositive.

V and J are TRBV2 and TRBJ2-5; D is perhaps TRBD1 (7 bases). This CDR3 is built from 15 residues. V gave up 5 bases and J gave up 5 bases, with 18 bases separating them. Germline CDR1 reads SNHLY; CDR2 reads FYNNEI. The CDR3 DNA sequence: TGTGCCAGCAGTAGGGACAGCGGCCGGGGGGAGACCCAGTACTTC. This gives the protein CASSRDSGRGETQYF.

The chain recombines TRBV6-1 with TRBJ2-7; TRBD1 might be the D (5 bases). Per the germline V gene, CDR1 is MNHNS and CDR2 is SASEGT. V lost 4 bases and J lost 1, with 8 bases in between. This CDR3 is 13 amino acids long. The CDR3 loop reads CASSGQGSYEQYF. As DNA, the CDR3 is TGTGCCAGCAGTGGGCAGGGATCCTACGAGCAGTACTTC.

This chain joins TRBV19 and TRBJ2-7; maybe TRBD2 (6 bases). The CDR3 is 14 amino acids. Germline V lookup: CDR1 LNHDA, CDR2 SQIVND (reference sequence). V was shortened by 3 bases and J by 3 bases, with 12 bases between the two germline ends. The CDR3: CASSILGGHYEQYF. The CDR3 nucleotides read TGTGCCAGTAGTATTTTGGGGGGTCACTACGAGCAGTACTTC.

CDR3 loop: CASSRVPTGNTGELFF. DNA for the CDR3: TGTGCCAGCAGTCGCGTACCGACAGGAAACACCGGGGAGCTGTTTTTT. The chain joins TRBV2 to TRBJ2-2; weak D call: TRBD1 (6 bases). The V end was cut by 5 bases, the J end by 2 bases, with 15 bases between. This CDR3 is 16 amino acids long. Germline lookup yields CDR1 SNHLY and CDR2 FYNNEI.

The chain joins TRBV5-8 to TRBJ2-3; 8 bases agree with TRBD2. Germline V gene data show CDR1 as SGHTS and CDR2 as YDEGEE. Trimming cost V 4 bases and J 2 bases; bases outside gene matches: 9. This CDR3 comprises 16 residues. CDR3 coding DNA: TGTGCCAGCAGCCCCACACTAGCGGTCTACACAGATACGCAGTATTTT. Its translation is CASSPTLAVYTDTQYF.

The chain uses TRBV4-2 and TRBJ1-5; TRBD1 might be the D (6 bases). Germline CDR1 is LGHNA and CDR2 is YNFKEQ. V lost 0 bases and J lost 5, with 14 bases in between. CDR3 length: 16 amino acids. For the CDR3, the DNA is TGTGCCAGCAGCCAAGATACCGGGCAGGGGCATCAGCCCCAGCATTTT. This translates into CASSQDTGQGHQPQHF.

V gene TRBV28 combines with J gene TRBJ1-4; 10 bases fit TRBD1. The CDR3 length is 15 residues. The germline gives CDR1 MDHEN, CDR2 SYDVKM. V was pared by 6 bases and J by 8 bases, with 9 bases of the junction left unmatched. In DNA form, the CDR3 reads TGTGCCAGCAGGACAGGGGGCGGGTTATTGGAAAAACTGTTTTTT. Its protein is CASRTGGGLLEKLFF.

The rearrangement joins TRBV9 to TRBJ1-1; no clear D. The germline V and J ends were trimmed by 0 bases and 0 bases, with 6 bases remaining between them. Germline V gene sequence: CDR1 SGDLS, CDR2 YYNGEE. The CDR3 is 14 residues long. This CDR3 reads CASSVVSMNTEAFF. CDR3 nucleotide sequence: TGTGCCAGCAGCGTAGTGAGTATGAACACTGAAGCTTTCTTT.